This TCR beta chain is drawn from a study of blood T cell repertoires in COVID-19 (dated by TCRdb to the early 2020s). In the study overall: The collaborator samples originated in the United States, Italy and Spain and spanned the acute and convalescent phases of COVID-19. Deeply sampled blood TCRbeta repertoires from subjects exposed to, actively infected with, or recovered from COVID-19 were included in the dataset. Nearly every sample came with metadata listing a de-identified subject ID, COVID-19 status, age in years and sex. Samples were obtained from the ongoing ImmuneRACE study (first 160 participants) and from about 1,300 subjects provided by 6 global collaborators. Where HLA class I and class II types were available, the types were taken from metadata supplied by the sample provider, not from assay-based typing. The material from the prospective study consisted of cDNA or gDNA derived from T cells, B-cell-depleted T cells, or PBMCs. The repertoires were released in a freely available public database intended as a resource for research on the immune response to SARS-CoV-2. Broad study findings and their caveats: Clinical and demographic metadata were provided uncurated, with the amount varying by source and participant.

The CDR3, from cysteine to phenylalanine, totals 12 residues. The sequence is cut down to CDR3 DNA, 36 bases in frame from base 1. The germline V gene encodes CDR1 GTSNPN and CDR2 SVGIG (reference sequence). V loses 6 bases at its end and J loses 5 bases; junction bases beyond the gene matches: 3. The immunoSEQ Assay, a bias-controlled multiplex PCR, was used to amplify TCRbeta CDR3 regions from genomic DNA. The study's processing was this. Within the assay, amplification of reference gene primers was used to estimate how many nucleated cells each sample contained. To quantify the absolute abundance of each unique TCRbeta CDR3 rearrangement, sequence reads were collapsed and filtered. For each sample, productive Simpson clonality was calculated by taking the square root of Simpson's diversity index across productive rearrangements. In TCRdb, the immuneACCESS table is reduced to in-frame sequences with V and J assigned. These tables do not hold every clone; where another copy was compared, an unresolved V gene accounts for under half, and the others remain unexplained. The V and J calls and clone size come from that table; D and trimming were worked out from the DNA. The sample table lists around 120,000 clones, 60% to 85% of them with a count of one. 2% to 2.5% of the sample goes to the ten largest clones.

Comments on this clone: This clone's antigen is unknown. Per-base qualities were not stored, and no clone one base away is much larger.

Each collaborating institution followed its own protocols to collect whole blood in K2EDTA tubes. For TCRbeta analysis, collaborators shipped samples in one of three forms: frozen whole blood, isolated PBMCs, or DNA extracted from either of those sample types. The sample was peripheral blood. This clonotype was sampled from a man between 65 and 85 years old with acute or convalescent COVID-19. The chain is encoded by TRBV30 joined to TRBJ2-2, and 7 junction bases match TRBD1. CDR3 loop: CACHRGTGELFF. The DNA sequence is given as TGTGCCTGTCACAGGGGAACCGGGGAGCTGTTTTTT.